This T cell receptor (beta chain) was sequenced for a study of blood T cell repertoires in COVID-19. Across the whole study: Donors in the United States, Italy and Spain gave samples during acute or convalescent COVID-19. Sources were T cells, B-cell-depleted T cells, or PBMCs; the material itself was cDNA or gDNA.

Clones were sequenced by immunoSEQ multiplex PCR, and TCRdb holds only the in-frame ones, with some missing. Among 70,000 to 80,000 clones, roughly 80% were seen once, and the ten largest hold 11%. Trimming at V came to 4 bases and at J to 7 bases, leaving 5 bases not matched to a gene. Germline CDR1 is MNHEY and CDR2 is SVGAGI. The CDR3 covers 14 residues. The chain has TRBV6-5 and TRBJ1-5; 9 bases map to TRBD1. The material sequenced was peripheral blood. The sequence came from a man aged 50 to 60 with acute or convalescent COVID-19. The CDR3, as DNA: TGTGCCAGCAGTTCCACAGGGGGCTTGCAGCCCCAGCATTTT. Translated: CASSSTGGLQPQHF.